This is a list of T cell receptor beta chains from one sample in a study of T-cell memory formation after mild COVID-19. Using its own MiXCR run on the 5' RACE reads, TCRdb lists one record per CDR3 protein. The sample contains 550,000 to 600,000 distinct CDR3 sequences, less than 25% of which appear only once. The sequencing sample was made of PBMCs or a T cell subset sorted from them (not recorded which). The source is an adult woman who had mild COVID-19 (a few samples of this study predate the infection). Cell type and time point are not known. The CDR3 runs from the conserved cysteine through the conserved F or W. A D gene is named only where the DNA matches it firmly. Expanded clones get a size class; other rows say once, few or many, or leave the size out.

CDR3: CASTPSGRLRAYEQYF; DNA: TGTGCCAGCACCCCTAGCGGGAGGCTCCGCGCCTACGAGCAGTACTTC; D: TRBD2; V: TRBV12-3/TRBV12-4; J: TRBJ2-7; size: .
CDR3: CASSLGASGMDTDTQYF; DNA: TGCGCCAGCAGCTTGGGGGCTAGCGGGATGGACACAGATACGCAGTATTTT; D: TRBD2; V: TRBV5-1; J: TRBJ2-3; size: .
CDR3: CASSPGETDTQYF; DNA: TGTGCCAGCAGCCCAGGGGAGACAGATACGCAGTATTTT; D: .; V: TRBV3-1; J: TRBJ2-3; size: .
CDR3: CASSLIGQANSPLHF; DNA: TGTGCCAGCAGTTTAATAGGACAGGCTAATTCACCCCTCCACTTT; D: TRBD1; V: TRBV27; J: TRBJ1-6; size: .
CDR3: CASSYQTGWLDGELFF; DNA: TGTGCCAGCAGTTACCAGACAGGGTGGCTTGACGGGGAGCTGTTTTTT; D: TRBD1; V: TRBV6-5; J: TRBJ2-2; size: .
CDR3: CASSSNRALSRGNEQFF; DNA: TGTGCCAGCAGCTCGAACAGGGCCCTCTCAAGGGGTAATGAGCAGTTCTTC; D: .; V: TRBV7-6; J: TRBJ2-1; size: .
CDR3: CASSLQGESYNEQFF; DNA: TGCGCCAGCAGCCTACAGGGAGAATCCTACAATGAGCAGTTCTTC; D: .; V: TRBV4-3; J: TRBJ2-1; size: .
CDR3: CASSYGVNYGYTF; DNA: TGTGCCAGCAGTTATGGGGTTAACTATGGCTACACCTTC; D: .; V: TRBV6-6; J: TRBJ1-2; size: .
CDR3: CASSVVDGGMGHEQFF; DNA: TGTGCCAGCAGCGTAGTAGACGGCGGGATGGGACATGAGCAGTTCTTC; D: .; V: TRBV9; J: TRBJ2-1; size: .
CDR3: CASSDGAPRTEAFF; DNA: TGTGCCAGCAGCGACGGGGCTCCCCGCACTGAAGCTTTCTTT; D: .; V: TRBV6-2/TRBV6-3; J: TRBJ1-1; size: few
CDR3: CASGTSSQTTDTQYF; DNA: TGTGCCAGCGGAACCTCAAGCCAGACCACAGATACGCAGTATTTT; D: .; V: TRBV9; J: TRBJ2-3; size: few
CDR3: CASSLTGTSGIYNEQFF; DNA: TGTGCCAGCAGCTTGACCGGGACTAGCGGGATCTACAATGAGCAGTTCTTC; D: TRBD2; V: TRBV7-8; J: TRBJ2-1; size: few
CDR3: CASSYSESALAGTDTQYF; DNA: TGTGCCAGCAGTTACTCGGAGAGTGCACTAGCGGGAACAGATACGCAGTATTTT; D: TRBD2; V: TRBV6-5; J: TRBJ2-3; size: .
CDR3: CASSPAAGQPQHF; DNA: TGTGCCAGCAGCCCCGCGGCCGGTCAGCCCCAGCATTTT; D: .; V: TRBV6-8; J: TRBJ1-5; size: .